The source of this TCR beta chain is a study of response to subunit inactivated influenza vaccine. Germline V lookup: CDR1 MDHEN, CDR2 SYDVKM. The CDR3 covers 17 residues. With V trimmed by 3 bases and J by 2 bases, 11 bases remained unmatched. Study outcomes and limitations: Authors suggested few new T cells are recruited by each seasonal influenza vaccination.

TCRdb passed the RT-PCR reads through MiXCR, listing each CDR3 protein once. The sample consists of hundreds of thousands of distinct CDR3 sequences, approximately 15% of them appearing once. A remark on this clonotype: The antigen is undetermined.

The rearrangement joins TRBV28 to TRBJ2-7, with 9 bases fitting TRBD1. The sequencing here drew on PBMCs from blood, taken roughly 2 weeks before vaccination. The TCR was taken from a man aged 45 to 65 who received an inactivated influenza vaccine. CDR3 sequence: CASSFILGTGTTYEQYF. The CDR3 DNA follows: TGTGCCAGCAGTTTCATCCTTGGGACAGGGACTACCTACGAGCAGTACTTC.